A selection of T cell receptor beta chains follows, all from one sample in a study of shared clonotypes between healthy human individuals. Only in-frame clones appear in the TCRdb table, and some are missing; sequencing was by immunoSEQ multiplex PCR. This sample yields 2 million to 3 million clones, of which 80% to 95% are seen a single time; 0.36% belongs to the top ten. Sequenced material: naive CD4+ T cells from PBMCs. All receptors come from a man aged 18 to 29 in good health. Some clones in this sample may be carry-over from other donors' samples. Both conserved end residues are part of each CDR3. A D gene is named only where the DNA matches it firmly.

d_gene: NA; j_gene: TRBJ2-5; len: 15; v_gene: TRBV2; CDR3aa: CASDARAPAQETQYF; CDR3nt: TGTGCCAGCGACGCGCGAGCACCCGCACAAGAGACCCAGTACTTC
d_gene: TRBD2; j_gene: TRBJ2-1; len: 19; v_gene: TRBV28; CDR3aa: CASSSRRVPTSGRMNEQFF; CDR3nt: TGTGCCAGCAGCTCCAGGCGGGTCCCAACTAGCGGGAGAATGAATGAGCAGTTCTTC
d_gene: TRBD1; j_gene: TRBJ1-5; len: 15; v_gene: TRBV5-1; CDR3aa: CASSPTGLSNQPQHF; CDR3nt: TGCGCCAGCAGCCCGACAGGGCTCAGCAATCAGCCCCAGCATTTT
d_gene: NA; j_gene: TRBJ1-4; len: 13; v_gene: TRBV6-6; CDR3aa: CASSYEGGGKLFF; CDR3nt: TGTGCCAGCAGTTACGAGGGGGGAGGAAAACTGTTTTTT
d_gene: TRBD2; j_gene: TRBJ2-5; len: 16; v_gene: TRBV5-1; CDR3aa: CASSLPAGGPGETQYF; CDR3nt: TGCGCCAGCAGCCTTCCGGCGGGAGGGCCGGGGGAGACCCAGTACTTC
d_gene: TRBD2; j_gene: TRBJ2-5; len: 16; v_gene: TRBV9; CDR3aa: CASSVAAGAGQETQYF; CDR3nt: TGTGCCAGCAGCGTAGCGGCGGGAGCGGGTCAAGAGACCCAGTACTTC
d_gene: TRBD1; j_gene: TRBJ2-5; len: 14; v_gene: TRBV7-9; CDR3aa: CASSPQGVQETQYF; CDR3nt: TGTGCCAGCAGCCCACAGGGGGTCCAAGAGACCCAGTACTTC
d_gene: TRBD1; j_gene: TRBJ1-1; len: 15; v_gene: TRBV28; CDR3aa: CASSPAGQGTTEAFF; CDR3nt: TGTGCCAGCAGCCCCGCGGGACAGGGTACCACTGAAGCTTTCTTT
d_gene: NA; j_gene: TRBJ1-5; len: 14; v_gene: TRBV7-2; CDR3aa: CASRPGGSNQPQHF; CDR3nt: TGTGCCAGCAGGCCGGGTGGTAGCAATCAGCCCCAGCATTTT
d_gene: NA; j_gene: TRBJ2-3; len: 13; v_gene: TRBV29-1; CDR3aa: CSVEPGSTDTQYF; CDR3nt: TGCAGCGTTGAACCGGGCTCGACAGATACGCAGTATTTT
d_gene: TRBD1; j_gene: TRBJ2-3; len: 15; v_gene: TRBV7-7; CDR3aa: CASSYGQGLTDTQYF; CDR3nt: TGTGCCAGCAGCTACGGACAGGGGCTCACAGATACGCAGTATTTT
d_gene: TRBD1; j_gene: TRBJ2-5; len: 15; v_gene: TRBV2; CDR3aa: CASSGPDRGWETQYF; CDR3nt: TGTGCCAGCAGCGGCCCGGACAGGGGCTGGGAGACCCAGTACTTC
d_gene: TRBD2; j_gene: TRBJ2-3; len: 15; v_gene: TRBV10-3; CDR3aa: CAIRASGTPPDTQYF; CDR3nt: TGTGCCATCAGGGCTAGCGGGACCCCTCCGGATACGCAGTATTTT
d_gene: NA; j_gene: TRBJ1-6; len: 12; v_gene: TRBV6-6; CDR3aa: CASSYLNSPLHF; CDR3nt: TGTGCCAGCAGTTACTTAAATTCACCCCTCCACTTT
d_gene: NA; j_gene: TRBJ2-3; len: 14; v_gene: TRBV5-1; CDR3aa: CASSVLGGTDTQYF; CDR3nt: TGCGCCAGCAGCGTTCTAGGCGGCACAGATACGCAGTATTTT
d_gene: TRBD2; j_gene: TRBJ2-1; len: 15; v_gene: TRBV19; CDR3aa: CASSLSERGGNEQFF; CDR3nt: TGTGCCAGTAGTCTGTCAGAGCGGGGTGGGAATGAGCAGTTCTTC
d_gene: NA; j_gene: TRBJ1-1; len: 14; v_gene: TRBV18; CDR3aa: CASSPWTGNTEAFF; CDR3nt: TGTGCCAGCTCACCCTGGACGGGAAACACTGAAGCTTTCTTT
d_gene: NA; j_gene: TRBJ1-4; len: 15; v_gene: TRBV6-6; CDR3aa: CASSHRDKTNEKLFF; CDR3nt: TGTGCCAGCAGCCACCGGGACAAAACTAATGAAAAACTGTTTTTT
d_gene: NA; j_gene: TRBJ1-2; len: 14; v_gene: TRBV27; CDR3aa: CASSLRQTNYGYTF; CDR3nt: TGTGCCAGCAGTCTGCGACAGACAAACTATGGCTACACCTTC
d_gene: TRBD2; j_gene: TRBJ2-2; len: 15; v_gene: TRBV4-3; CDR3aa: CASTEGSGSTGELFF; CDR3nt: TGCGCCAGCACCGAGGGAAGCGGGAGTACCGGGGAGCTGTTTTTT
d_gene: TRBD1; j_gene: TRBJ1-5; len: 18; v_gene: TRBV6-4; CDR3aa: CATDPRDRGRRGNQPQHF; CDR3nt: TGTGCCACCGACCCCCGGGACAGGGGGCGCCGTGGCAATCAGCCCCAGCATTTT
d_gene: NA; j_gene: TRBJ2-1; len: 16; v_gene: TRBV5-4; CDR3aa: CASSLGRVSSYNEQFF; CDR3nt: TGTGCCAGCAGCTTGGGCAGGGTAAGCTCCTACAATGAGCAGTTCTTC
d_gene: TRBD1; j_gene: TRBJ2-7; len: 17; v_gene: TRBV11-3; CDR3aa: CASSLGTGTGVVYEQYF; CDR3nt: TGTGCCAGCAGCTTAGGGACAGGGACTGGGGTCGTCTACGAGCAGTACTTC